The clone carrying this T cell receptor beta chain came up a few times. Its specificity is not known. TCRdb processed the 5' RACE reads anew with MiXCR; each CDR3 protein has one entry. The sample includes about 190,000 distinct CDR3 sequences, about a sixth of them seen just once. These data come from a study of identical twins. Study-wide points: Beta out-of-frame twin sharing showed a weaker excess.

The junction had 6 bases not matched to a gene; V was cut back by 4 bases and J by 5 bases. Per the germline V gene, CDR1 is SQVTM and CDR2 is ANQGSEA. The CDR3 extends over 14 amino acids. These data were also reused for a study on T cells expressing NK-cell markers. That work adds: It was still unclear whether expanded NKG2C+ T cell clones were HCMV specific.

This TCR was recovered from a woman under 30 in good health. The chain employs TRBV29-1 and TRBJ2-5, with 11 bases identical to TRBD1. Sequences were obtained from CD8+ T cells sorted from blood. The CDR3: CSVVGTGGLETQYF. DNA for the CDR3: TGCAGCGTTGTTGGGACAGGGGGTTTGGAGACCCAGTACTTC.